This T cell receptor (beta chain) was obtained from a study of T-cell memory formation after mild COVID-19. Germline lookup yields CDR1 KGHDR and CDR2 SFDVKD. The length of the CDR3 is 13 residues. The V segment lost 6 bases and the J segment 5 bases; nucleotides outside the gene matches: 3. TCRdb re-called the 5' RACE reads through MiXCR, storing one row per CDR3 protein. This table holds 300,000 to 350,000 distinct CDR3 sequences, approximately 15% found once. In this sample, this clonotype turned up a few times. Sequencing input: PBMCs or a T cell subset sorted from them (not recorded which). The V and J genes are TRBV24-1 and TRBJ1-1; 9 nucleotides line up with TRBD1. This TCR was recovered from a man aged 18 to 30 who had mild COVID-19 (a few samples of this study predate the infection). Cell type and time point are not known. DNA for the CDR3: TGTGCCACCAGTTTGACAGGGGGAACTGAAGCTTTCTTT. Protein sequence: CATSLTGGTEAFF.